This T cell receptor beta chain was retrieved from a study of blood T cell repertoires in COVID-19. Germline assignment: CDR1 SGHTA and CDR2 FQGNSA. CDR3 length: 14 residues. J gave up 10 bases and V 5 bases, and 11 bases lay outside the gene matches. TCRdb's table, derived via immunoSEQ multiplex PCR, lists solely in-frame clones and lacks some. The sample has 120,000 or so clones; 65% to 80% are singletons. This clonotype was sampled from a human donor with acute or convalescent COVID-19. The donor label of this sample is uncertain. The chain joins TRBV7-2 to TRBJ1-2; 9 nucleotides match TRBD1. Sequenced sample: peripheral blood. CDR3 sequence reads: CASSPLGTGSVYTF. In DNA form, the CDR3 reads TGTGCCAGCAGCCCGCTAGGGACAGGGAGTGTCTACACCTTC.